Listed below are T cell receptor beta chains from one sample, sequenced in a study of T cell repertoires in cytomegalovirus infection. These TCRs' antigens remain unknown. One entry per CDR3 protein results from TCRdb running MiXCR on the reads. Seen here are 360,000 or so distinct CDR3 sequences, roughly a third observed once, and the top ten hold about 13%. The material sequenced was cultured PBMCs, taken from culture after CMV antigen stimulation. The receptors come from a human donor in good health (CMV status not recorded). Some clones in this sample may be carry-over from other donors' samples. The CDR3 runs from the conserved cysteine through the conserved F or W. The D gene is left open where the match is weak. Some rows mark clone size as missing; the rest say once, few, many or name a class of expanded clone.

TRBJ2-1	TRBV7-9	NA	TRBD2	CASSFSPGRASYNEQFF	TGTGCCAGCAGCTTTTCCCCCGGGAGGGCCTCCTACAATGAGCAGTTCTTC
TRBJ1-4	TRBV27	NA	NA	CASGTSNTGKLFF	TGTGCCAGCGGGACTTCCAATACGGGAAAACTGTTTTTT
TRBJ2-2	TRBV12-3/TRBV12-4	few	TRBD2	CASSSRSGTSGIPGELFF	TGTGCCAGCAGTTCCCGTTCCGGGACTAGCGGGATCCCCGGGGAGCTGTTTTTT
TRBJ1-2	TRBV5-1	few	TRBD1	CASSDGQANYGYTF	TGCGCCAGCAGCGATGGACAGGCTAACTATGGCTACACCTTC
TRBJ2-1	TRBV2	few	NA	CASSDWIGRTYNEQFF	TGTGCCAGCAGTGATTGGATAGGACGAACCTACAATGAGCAGTTCTTC
TRBJ1-2	TRBV19	NA	TRBD1	CASSAWTGGNYGYTF	TGTGCCAGTAGCGCATGGACAGGGGGCAACTATGGCTACACCTTC
TRBJ1-3	TRBV6-1	NA	TRBD1	CASQARQGAGNTIYF	TGTGCCTCGCAGGCCAGGCAGGGGGCTGGAAACACCATATATTTT
TRBJ2-3	TRBV7-2	many	NA	CASSLISPPGDTQYF	TGTGCCAGCAGCTTAATATCTCCCCCGGGAGATACGCAGTATTTT
TRBJ2-1	TRBV6-2/TRBV6-3	few	NA	CASSSASSREQFF	TGTGCCAGCAGTTCAGCTAGCTCCAGGGAGCAGTTCTTC
TRBJ2-7	TRBV7-2	many	NA	CASSLAAYEQYF	TGTGCCAGCAGCTTAGCCGCCTACGAGCAGTACTTC
TRBJ2-1	TRBV20-1	NA	TRBD2	CSASLLAGVGEQFF	TGCAGTGCTAGTCTGCTAGCGGGAGTGGGAGAGCAGTTCTTC
TRBJ2-2	TRBV6-5	few	NA	CASSYEDTGELFF	TGTGCCAGCAGTTACGAGGACACCGGGGAGCTGTTTTTT
TRBJ2-1	TRBV7-2	once	NA	CASILDPVQGNEQFF	TGTGCCAGCATCTTAGATCCAGTCCAGGGCAATGAGCAGTTCTTC
TRBJ2-6	TRBV19	NA	TRBD1	CASSIRTGRLSGANVLTF	TGTGCCAGTAGTATTCGGACAGGGCGCCTCTCTGGGGCCAACGTCCTGACTTTC
TRBJ2-6	TRBV6-2/TRBV6-3	few	NA	CASSYRAPGANVLTF	TGTGCCAGCAGTTACAGGGCCCCGGGGGCCAACGTCCTGACTTTC
TRBJ2-7	TRBV4-2	NA	TRBD2	CASSQISGRGEHEQYF	TGTGCCAGCAGCCAGATCAGCGGGAGGGGGGAACACGAGCAGTACTTC
TRBJ2-3	TRBV28	NA	NA	CASSYKAGGDTQYF	TGTGCCAGCAGTTATAAAGCGGGTGGGGATACGCAGTATTTT
TRBJ2-5	TRBV7-2	NA	TRBD2	CASSFRTSGAGPQETQYF	TGTGCCAGCAGCTTCAGGACTAGCGGAGCGGGACCTCAAGAGACCCAGTACTTC
TRBJ2-5	TRBV28	few	NA	CASIPEGLQETQYF	TGTGCCAGCATCCCTGAGGGGCTACAAGAGACCCAGTACTTC
TRBJ1-1	TRBV7-2	many	NA	CASSLAYGTEAFF	TGTGCCAGCAGCTTAGCTTACGGCACTGAAGCTTTCTTT
TRBJ1-2	TRBV28	NA	TRBD1	CASSLWGQDYYGYTF	TGTGCCAGCAGTTTATGGGGACAGGACTACTATGGCTACACCTTC
TRBJ2-2	TRBV30	NA	NA	CAWGNQVGELFF	TGTGCCTGGGGGAACCAAGTCGGGGAGCTGTTTTTT
TRBJ2-3	TRBV6-1	few	TRBD1	CASNRDRVTDTQYF	TGTGCCAGTAACCGGGACAGGGTCACAGATACGCAGTATTTT
TRBJ2-1	TRBV19	NA	NA	CASGGANEQFF	TGTGCCAGTGGCGGGGCGAATGAGCAGTTCTTC
TRBJ1-1	TRBV29-1	NA	TRBD1	CSGRQGNTEAFF	TGCAGCGGACGACAGGGGAACACTGAAGCTTTCTTT
TRBJ2-1	TRBV19	few	TRBD2	CASSMASGTNEQFF	TGTGCCAGTAGTATGGCTAGCGGAACGAATGAGCAGTTCTTC
TRBJ2-5	TRBV5-4	NA	TRBD1	CASSTGQGGETQYF	TGTGCCAGCAGCACGGGACAGGGGGGAGAGACCCAGTACTTC
TRBJ2-3	TRBV7-2	NA	TRBD2	CASSLISSGNTDTQYF	TGTGCCAGCAGCTTAATTTCTAGCGGGAATACAGATACGCAGTATTTT
TRBJ2-4	TRBV5-1	NA	TRBD2	CASSLEASGKNIQYF	TGCGCCAGCAGCTTGGAGGCTAGCGGCAAAAACATTCAGTACTTC
TRBJ2-7	TRBV6-8	NA	TRBD1	CASSYSTGTGLSYEQYF	TGTGCCAGCAGTTACTCGACAGGGACAGGGTTATCGTACGAGCAGTACTTC
TRBJ2-1	TRBV7-8	few	TRBD2	CASSLTSGRRLGSEQFF	TGTGCCAGCAGCTTAACTAGCGGGAGAAGGCTGGGGAGTGAGCAGTTCTTC
TRBJ2-5	TRBV7-2	NA	NA	CASSLSLWQETQYF	TGTGCCAGCAGCTTATCACTATGGCAGGAGACCCAGTACTTC
TRBJ2-1	TRBV4-1	NA	NA	CASSHGRNSYNEQFF	TGCGCCAGCAGCCATGGGCGGAATTCCTACAATGAGCAGTTCTTC
TRBJ2-5	TRBV19	NA	NA	CASSAIFHSYQETQYF	TGTGCCAGTAGTGCCATATTCCATTCGTACCAAGAGACCCAGTACTTC
TRBJ2-6	TRBV27	NA	NA	CASRKGQRSPFSGANVLTF	TGTGCCAGCCGAAAAGGGCAGCGGAGCCCATTCTCTGGGGCCAACGTCCTGACTTTC
TRBJ1-5	TRBV7-8	NA	NA	CASSPRQTNQPQHF	TGTGCCAGCAGCCCCCGACAGACTAATCAGCCCCAGCATTTT
TRBJ2-7	TRBV6-2/TRBV6-3	NA	NA	CASSFATVSYEQYF	TGTGCCAGCAGTTTCGCAACAGTCTCCTACGAGCAGTACTTC
TRBJ2-5	TRBV7-8	NA	TRBD2	CASSRTSGSTQYF	TGTGCCAGCAGTCGGACTAGCGGGAGTACCCAGTACTTC
TRBJ1-6	TRBV10-3	once	TRBD1	CAIRQGEESPLHF	TGTGCCATCAGGCAGGGGGAGGAATCACCCCTCCACTTT
TRBJ1-1	TRBV6-2/TRBV6-3	NA	TRBD1	CASSWTGMLATEAFF	TGTGCCAGCAGTTGGACAGGGATGTTGGCCACTGAAGCTTTCTTT
TRBJ2-7	TRBV7-2	many	TRBD1	CASSSGQRVGEQYF	TGTGCCAGCAGCTCGGGACAGCGTGTGGGGGAGCAGTACTTC
TRBJ2-4	TRBV7-2	few	NA	CASSLALQGIQYF	TGTGCCAGCAGCTTAGCGCTGCAGGGGATTCAGTACTTC
TRBJ2-7	TRBV4-1	few	NA	CASSQALSAGYEQYF	TGCGCCAGCAGCCAAGCACTTAGCGCCGGCTACGAGCAGTACTTC
TRBJ2-1	TRBV6-2/TRBV6-3	few	TRBD2	CASRPVVGLANEQFF	TGTGCCAGCAGACCCGTAGTAGGACTAGCCAATGAGCAGTTCTTC
TRBJ2-1	TRBV7-2	few	TRBD2	CASSLLAGGPSDEQFF	TGTGCCAGCAGCTTGCTAGCGGGAGGGCCATCGGATGAGCAGTTCTTC
TRBJ1-5	TRBV19	NA	NA	CASSIPDYSNQPQHF	TGTGCCAGTAGTATCCCGGACTATAGCAATCAGCCCCAGCATTTT
TRBJ2-7	TRBV27	NA	NA	CASSGWTDAYEQYF	TGTGCCAGCAGTGGATGGACAGATGCCTACGAGCAGTACTTC
TRBJ1-2	TRBV4-1	NA	TRBD1	CASRAPDRVFGYTF	TGCGCCAGCAGGGCTCCGGACAGGGTTTTTGGCTACACCTTC
TRBJ1-6	TRBV11-3	few	NA	CASSLGQARSYNSPLHF	TGTGCCAGCAGCTTAGGGCAGGCCCGCTCCTATAATTCACCCCTCCACTTT
TRBJ2-5	TRBV28	NA	NA	CASRGQIGVQYF	TGTGCCAGCAGAGGCCAGATAGGGGTCCAGTACTTC
TRBJ2-5	TRBV29-1	NA	TRBD1	CSVGRQGAKTQYF	TGCAGCGTCGGCAGACAGGGGGCGAAGACCCAGTACTTC
TRBJ2-3	TRBV10-3	NA	TRBD2	CAISDLGLAVTDTQYF	TGTGCCATCAGTGATTTGGGACTAGCGGTCACAGATACGCAGTATTTT